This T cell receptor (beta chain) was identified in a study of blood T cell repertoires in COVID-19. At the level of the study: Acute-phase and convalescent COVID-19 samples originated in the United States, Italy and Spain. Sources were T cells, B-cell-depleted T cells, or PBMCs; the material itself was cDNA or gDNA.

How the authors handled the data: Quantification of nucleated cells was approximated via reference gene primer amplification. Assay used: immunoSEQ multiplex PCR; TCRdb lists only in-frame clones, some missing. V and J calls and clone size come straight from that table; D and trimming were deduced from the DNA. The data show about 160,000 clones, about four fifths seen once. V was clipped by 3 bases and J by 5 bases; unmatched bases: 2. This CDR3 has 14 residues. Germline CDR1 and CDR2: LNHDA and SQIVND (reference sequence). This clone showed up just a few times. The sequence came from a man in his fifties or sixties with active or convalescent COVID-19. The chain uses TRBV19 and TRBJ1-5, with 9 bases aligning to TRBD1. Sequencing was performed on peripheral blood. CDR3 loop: CASSMGTGYQPQHF. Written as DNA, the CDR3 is TGTGCCAGTAGTATGGGGACAGGGTATCAGCCCCAGCATTTT. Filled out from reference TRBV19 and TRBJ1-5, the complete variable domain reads DGGITQSPKYLFRKEGQNVTLSCEQNLNHDAMYWYRQDPGQGLRLIYYSQIVNDFQKGDIAEGYSVSREKKESFPLTVTSAQKNPTAFYLCASSMGTGYQPQHFGDGTRLSIL.